One sample yielded the 5 T cell receptor beta chains listed below, sequenced in a study of blood T cells in healthy people across ages. Next came a second PCR, run for 7 to 11 cycles, which used a sample-barcoded 5' primer along with a J-beta primer mix. TCRdb called the 5' RACE reads again in MiXCR, with one record for every CDR3 protein. In the table there are more than 1,000,000 distinct CDR3 sequences, about 25% of which are singletons. The same data also contributed to another study, on T cells of mothers and their children.

Material for sequencing was blood. The receptors shown here come from a girl between 2 and 10 years old in good health.

This rearrangement joins TRBV29-1 to TRBJ2-7; TRBD1 matches at 11 bases. V trimming: 6 bases; J trimming: 3 bases; junction bases outside the gene matches: 7. CDR1 and CDR2 (germline): SQVTM, ANQGSEA. This CDR3 is 14 amino acids long. The CDR3 here is CSVQTGTGGYEQYF. The CDR3 DNA is TGCAGCGTACAGACCGGGACAGGGGGCTACGAGCAGTACTTC.

V gene TRBV28 combines with J gene TRBJ2-1; 9 bases are shared with TRBD2. This CDR3 has 18 residues. J lost 5 bases, V lost 3 bases, and 14 bases had no gene match. The V gene's germline CDR1 is MDHEN and CDR2 SYDVKM. Here the CDR3 reads CASSFLFGSGSDDNEQFF. For the CDR3, the DNA is TGTGCCAGCAGTTTTTTGTTTGGTAGCGGGAGTGATGACAATGAGCAGTTCTTC.

There are a few counts of this clonotype. V gene TRBV7-9 combines with J gene TRBJ2-1, with D hard to call. Trimming left V 4 bases short and J 9 bases short, with 10 bases between. CDR1 is SEHNR and CDR2 is FQNEAQ in the germline V gene (reference sequence). The CDR3 runs 12 residues. CDR3 nucleotides: TGTGCCAGCAGCTCCACACCGACTGAGCAGTTCTTC. Translation gives CASSSTPTEQFF.

In this sample, this clonotype turned up a few times. CDR3 nucleotide sequence: TGTGCCAGCAGACCTACAGGGGAGGGTCAGCCCCAGCATTTT. Protein sequence: CASRPTGEGQPQHF. The chain uses TRBV12-3 or TRBV12-4 and TRBJ1-5, with TRBD1 matching 7 bases. The CDR3 has 14 amino acids. With 6 bases clipped from V and 6 bases from J, the junction kept 8 bases outside the gene matches.

The table lists this clonotype with a count of one. The V and J genes are TRBV11-3 and TRBJ2-1; 8 bases align to TRBD1. The CDR3 runs 15 residues. Germline-derived CDR1 and CDR2 are SGHNT and YENEEA. The junction had 11 bases not matched to a gene; V was cut back by 3 bases and J by 10 bases. The CDR3 spells CASSFRQGSRREQFF. For the CDR3, the DNA is TGTGCCAGCAGCTTCAGACAGGGGAGCCGTAGGGAGCAGTTCTTC.